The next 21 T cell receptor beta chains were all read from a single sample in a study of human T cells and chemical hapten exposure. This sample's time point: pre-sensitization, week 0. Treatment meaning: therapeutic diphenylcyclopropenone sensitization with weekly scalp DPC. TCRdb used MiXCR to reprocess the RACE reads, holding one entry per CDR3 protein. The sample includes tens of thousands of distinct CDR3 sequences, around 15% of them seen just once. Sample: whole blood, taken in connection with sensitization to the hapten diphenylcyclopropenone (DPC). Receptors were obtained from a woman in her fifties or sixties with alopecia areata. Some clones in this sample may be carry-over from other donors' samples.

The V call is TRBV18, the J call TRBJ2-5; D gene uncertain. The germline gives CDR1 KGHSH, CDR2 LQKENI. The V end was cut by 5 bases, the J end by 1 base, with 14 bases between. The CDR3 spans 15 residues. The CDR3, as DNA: TGTGCCAGCTCAACTGACATTTGGTCCCAAGAGACCCAGTACTTC. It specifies CASSTDIWSQETQYF.

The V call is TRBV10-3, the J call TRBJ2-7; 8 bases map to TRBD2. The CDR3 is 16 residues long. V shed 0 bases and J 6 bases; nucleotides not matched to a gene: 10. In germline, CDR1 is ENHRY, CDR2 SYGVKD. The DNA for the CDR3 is TGTGCCATCAGTGAGTCGACAGCGGGAGAAGGTTCCGAGCAGTACTTC. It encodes CAISESTAGEGSEQYF.

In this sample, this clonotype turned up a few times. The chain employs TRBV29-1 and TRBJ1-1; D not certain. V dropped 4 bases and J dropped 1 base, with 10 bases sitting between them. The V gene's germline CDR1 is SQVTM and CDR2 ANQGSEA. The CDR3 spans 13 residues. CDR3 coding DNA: TGCAGCGTTGCCAGAACTTGGAACACTGAAGCTTTCTTT. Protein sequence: CSVARTWNTEAFF. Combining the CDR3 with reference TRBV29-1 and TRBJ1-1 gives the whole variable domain SAVISQKPSRDICQRGTSLTIQCQVDSQVTMMFWYRQQPGQSLTLIATANQGSEATYESGFVIDKFPISRPNLTFSTLTVSNMSPEDSSIYLCSVARTWNTEAFFGQGTRLTVV.

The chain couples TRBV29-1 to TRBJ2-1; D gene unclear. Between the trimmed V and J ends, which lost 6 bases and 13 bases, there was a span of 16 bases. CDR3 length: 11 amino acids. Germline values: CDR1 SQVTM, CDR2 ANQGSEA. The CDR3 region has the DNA TGCAGCGTCCTAGGTGGGTTGTACCAGTTCTTC. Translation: CSVLGGLYQFF.

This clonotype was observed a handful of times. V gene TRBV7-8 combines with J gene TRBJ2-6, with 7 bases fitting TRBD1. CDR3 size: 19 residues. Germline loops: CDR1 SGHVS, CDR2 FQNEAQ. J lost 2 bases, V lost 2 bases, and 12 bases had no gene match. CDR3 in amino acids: CASSLLSGTVPPGANVLTF. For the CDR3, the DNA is TGTGCCAGCAGCTTATTATCCGGGACAGTACCTCCTGGGGCCAACGTCCTGACTTTC. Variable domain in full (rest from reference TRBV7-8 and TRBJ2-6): GAGVSQSPRYKVAKRGQDVALRCDPISGHVSLFWYQQALGQGPEFLTYFQNEAQLDKSGLPSDRFFAERPEGSVSTLKIQRTQQEDSAVYLCASSLLSGTVPPGANVLTFGAGSRLTVL.

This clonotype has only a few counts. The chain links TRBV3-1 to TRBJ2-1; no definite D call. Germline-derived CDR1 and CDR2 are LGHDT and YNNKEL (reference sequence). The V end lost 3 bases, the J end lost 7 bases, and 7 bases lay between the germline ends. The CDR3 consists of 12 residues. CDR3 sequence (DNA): TGTGCCAGCAGCCATTTCACGAATGAGCAGTTCTTC. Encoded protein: CASSHFTNEQFF.

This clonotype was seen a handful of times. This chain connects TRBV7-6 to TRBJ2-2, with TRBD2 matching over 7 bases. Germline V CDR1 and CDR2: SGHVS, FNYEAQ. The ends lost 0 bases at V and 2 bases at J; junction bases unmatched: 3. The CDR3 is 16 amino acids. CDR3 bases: TGTGCCAGCAGCTTAGCCCCTAGCGGAAACACCGGGGAGCTGTTTTTT. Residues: CASSLAPSGNTGELFF.

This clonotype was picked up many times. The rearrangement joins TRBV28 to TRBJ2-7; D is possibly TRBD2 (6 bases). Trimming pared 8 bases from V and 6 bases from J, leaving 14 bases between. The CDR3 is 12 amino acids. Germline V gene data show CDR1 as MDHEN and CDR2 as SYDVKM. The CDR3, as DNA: TGTGCCAGCCGGGACGGGGGTGGCGAGCAGTACTTC. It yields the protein CASRDGGGEQYF.

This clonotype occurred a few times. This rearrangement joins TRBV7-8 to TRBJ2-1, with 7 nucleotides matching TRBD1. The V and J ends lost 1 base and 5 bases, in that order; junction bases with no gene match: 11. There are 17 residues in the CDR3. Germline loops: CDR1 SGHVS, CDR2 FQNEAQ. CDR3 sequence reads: CASSLGQGRGRNNEQFF. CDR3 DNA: TGTGCCAGCAGCTTAGGACAGGGAAGGGGCCGGAACAATGAGCAGTTCTTC.

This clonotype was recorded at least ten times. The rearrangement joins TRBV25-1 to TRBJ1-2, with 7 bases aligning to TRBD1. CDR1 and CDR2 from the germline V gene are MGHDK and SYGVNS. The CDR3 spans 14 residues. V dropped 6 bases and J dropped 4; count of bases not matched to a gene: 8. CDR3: CASSLTGIGYGYTF. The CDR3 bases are TGTGCCAGCAGCTTGACAGGGATCGGCTATGGCTACACCTTC.

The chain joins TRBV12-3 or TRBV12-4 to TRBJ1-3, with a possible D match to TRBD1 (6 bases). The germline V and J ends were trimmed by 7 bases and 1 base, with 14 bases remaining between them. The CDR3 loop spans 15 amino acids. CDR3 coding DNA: TGTGCCAGCACAGGGGTGGCAGGATCTGGAAACACCATATATTTT. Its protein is CASTGVAGSGNTIYF.

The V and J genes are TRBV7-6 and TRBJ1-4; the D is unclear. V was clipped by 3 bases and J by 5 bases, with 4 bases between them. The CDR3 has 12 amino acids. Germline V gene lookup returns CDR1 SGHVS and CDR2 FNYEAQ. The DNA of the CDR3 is TGTGCCAGCAGCTTGTCAAATGAAAAACTGTTTTTT. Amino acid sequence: CASSLSNEKLFF.

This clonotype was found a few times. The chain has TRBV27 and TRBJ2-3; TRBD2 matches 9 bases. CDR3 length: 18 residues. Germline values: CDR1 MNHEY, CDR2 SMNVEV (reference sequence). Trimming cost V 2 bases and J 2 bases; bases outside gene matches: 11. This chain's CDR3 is CASSLVYPAGGYTDTQYF. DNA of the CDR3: TGTGCCAGCAGTTTAGTCTACCCAGCGGGAGGTTACACAGATACGCAGTATTTT.

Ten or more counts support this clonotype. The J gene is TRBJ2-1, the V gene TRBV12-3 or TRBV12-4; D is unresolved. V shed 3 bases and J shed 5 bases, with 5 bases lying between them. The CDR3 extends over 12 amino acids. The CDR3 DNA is TGTGCCAGCAGTTTGATCCACAATGAGCAGTTCTTC. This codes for CASSLIHNEQFF.

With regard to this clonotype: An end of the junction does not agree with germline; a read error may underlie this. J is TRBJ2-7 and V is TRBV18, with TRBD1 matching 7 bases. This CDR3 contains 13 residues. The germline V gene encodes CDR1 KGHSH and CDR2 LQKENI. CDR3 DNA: TGTGCCAGCTCACCAAACACGGAGACAGGGATGAACTTC. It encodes CASSPNTETGMNF.

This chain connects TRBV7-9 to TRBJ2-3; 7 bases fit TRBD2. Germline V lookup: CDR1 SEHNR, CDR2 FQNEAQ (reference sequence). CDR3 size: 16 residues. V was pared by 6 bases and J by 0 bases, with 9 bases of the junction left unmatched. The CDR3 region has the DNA TGTGCCAGCAGTCCCGGCGAGGGAGGGAGCACAGATACGCAGTATTTT. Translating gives CASSPGEGGSTDTQYF.

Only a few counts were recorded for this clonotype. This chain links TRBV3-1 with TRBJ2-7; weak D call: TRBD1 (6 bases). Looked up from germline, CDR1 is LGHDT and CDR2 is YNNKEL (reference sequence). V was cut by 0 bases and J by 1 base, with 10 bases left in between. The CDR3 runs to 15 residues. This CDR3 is CASSQDQGFSYEQYF. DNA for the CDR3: TGTGCCAGCAGCCAAGACCAGGGGTTTTCCTACGAGCAGTACTTC.

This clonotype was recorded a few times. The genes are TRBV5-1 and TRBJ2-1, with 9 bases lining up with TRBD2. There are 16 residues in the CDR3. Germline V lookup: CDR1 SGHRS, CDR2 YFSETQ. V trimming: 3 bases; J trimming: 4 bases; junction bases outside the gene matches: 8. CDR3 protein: CASSSDVAGVYNEQFF. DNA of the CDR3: TGCGCCAGCAGCTCGGACGTAGCGGGGGTTTACAATGAGCAGTTCTTC.

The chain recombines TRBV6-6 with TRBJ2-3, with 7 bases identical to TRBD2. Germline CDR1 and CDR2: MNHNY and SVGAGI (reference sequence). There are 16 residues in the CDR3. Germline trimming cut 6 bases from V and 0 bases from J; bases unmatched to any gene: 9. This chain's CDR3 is CASSMAGGGSTDTQYF. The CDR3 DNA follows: TGTGCCAGCAGCATGGCGGGCGGGGGTAGCACAGATACGCAGTATTTT.

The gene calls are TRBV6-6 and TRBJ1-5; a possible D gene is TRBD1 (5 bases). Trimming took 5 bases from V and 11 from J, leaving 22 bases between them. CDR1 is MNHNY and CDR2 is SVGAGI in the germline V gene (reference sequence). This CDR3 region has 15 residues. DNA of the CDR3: TGTGCCAGCAGTCACGGGACGGCTATATCAGGGTCCCAGCATTTT. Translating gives CASSHGTAISGSQHF.

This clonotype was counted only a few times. CDR3 sequence (DNA): TGTGCCAGCAGCCAAGAATTGTACGAGCAGTACTTC. Amino acid sequence: CASSQELYEQYF. V and J are TRBV14 and TRBJ2-7; D ambiguous. Trimming took 0 bases from V and 4 from J, leaving 4 bases between them. CDR3 length equals 12 residues. Germline CDR1 and CDR2: SGHDN and FVKESK.